Listed below are T cell receptor beta chains from one sample, sequenced in a study of cytomegalovirus exposure and HLA in healthy donors. The method was immunoSEQ multiplex PCR; TCRdb's version includes in-frame clones alone and lacks a portion of them. The data show a few hundred thousand clones, approximately 88% seen once. The source material was PBMCs. These receptors were obtained from a man between 25 and 39 years old in good health and CMV-seronegative. Each CDR3 is given with its conserved first and last residue. The D gene is left open where the match is weak. Some rows have no size entry. The others give once, few or many, or a class for an expanded clone.

J	size	V	D	CDR3	DNA
TRBJ2-7	-	TRBV7-2	-	CASSLGGAGEQYF	TGTGCCAGCAGCTTAGGTGGGGCCGGCGAGCAGTACTTC
TRBJ2-7	once	TRBV7-8	TRBD1	CASSLGQGRAYEQYF	TGTGCCAGCAGCTTGGGACAGGGAAGAGCCTACGAGCAGTACTTC
TRBJ1-5	-	TRBV18	-	CASSRAGGEGQPQHF	TGTGCCAGCTCAAGGGCTGGGGGGGAAGGTCAGCCCCAGCATTTT
TRBJ1-1	-	TRBV5-6	TRBD1	CASSYTPTGQGAEAFF	TGTGCCAGCAGCTACACCCCAACGGGACAGGGGGCTGAAGCTTTCTTT
TRBJ1-5	-	TRBV5-4	TRBD1	CASSGWDRGFVNQPQHF	TGTGCCAGCAGCGGCTGGGACAGGGGATTTGTAAATCAGCCCCAGCATTTT
TRBJ1-1	-	TRBV14	-	CASSPPGKGLMQTEAFF	TGTGCCAGCAGCCCCCCGGGAAAGGGACTTATGCAAACTGAAGCTTTCTTT
TRBJ2-4	-	TRBV25-1	-	CASSEQEGGVAKNIQYF	TGTGCCAGCAGTGAACAGGAAGGGGGTGTAGCCAAAAACATTCAGTACTTC
TRBJ2-2	-	TRBV5-6	TRBD1	CASRKIQGVTGELFF	TGTGCCAGCAGGAAAATACAGGGGGTCACCGGGGAGCTGTTTTTT
TRBJ2-5	few	TRBV9	-	CASSVAGDEETQYF	TGTGCCAGCAGCGTAGCGGGGGATGAAGAGACCCAGTACTTC
TRBJ1-2	-	TRBV19	-	CASSIPSQGYGYTF	TGTGCCAGTAGTATCCCCTCTCAGGGCTATGGCTACACCTTC
TRBJ1-2	-	TRBV18	-	CASSPRGLYGYTF	TGTGCCAGCTCACCCAGAGGGCTCTATGGCTACACCTTC
TRBJ1-5	-	TRBV6-5	-	CASSRQEMGNQPQHF	TGTGCCAGCAGTCGCCAGGAAATGGGCAATCAGCCCCAGCATTTT